The 28 T cell receptor beta chains in this list originate from one sample, sequenced in a study of cytomegalovirus exposure and HLA in healthy donors. The PCR made use of 60 Vbeta and 13 Jbeta primers. The method was immunoSEQ multiplex PCR; TCRdb's version includes in-frame clones alone and lacks a portion of them. This sample carries roughly 77,000 clones, with approximately 4.3% going to the ten biggest clones. The sample comprised PBMCs. The receptors were gathered from a man between 25 and 39 years old in good health and CMV-seronegative.

This chain joins TRBV4-3 and TRBJ1-3; D is possibly TRBD1 (5 bases). Germline V gene lookup returns CDR1 LGHNA and CDR2 YSLEER. V shed 0 bases and J shed 4 bases, with 13 bases lying between them. This CDR3 region has 16 residues. CDR3 in DNA: TGCGCCAGCAGCCAAGATTTTGGGGCGGGAGGAAACACCATATATTTT. It translates to CASSQDFGAGGNTIYF.

The chain is built from TRBV6-1 and TRBJ1-5; no clear D gene. The V end lost 10 bases, the J end lost 1 base, and 5 bases lay between the germline ends. Germline CDR1 is MNHNS and CDR2 is SASEGT. The CDR3 sequence is 11 residues long. Here the CDR3 reads CATQSNQPQHF. The CDR3 DNA reads TGTGCCACTCAGAGCAATCAGCCCCAGCATTTT.

The genes are TRBV27 and TRBJ1-4; TRBD1 matches at 9 bases. This CDR3 contains 14 residues. V lost 6 bases and J lost 8; bases outside the gene matches: 7. Germline CDR1 and CDR2: MNHEY and SMNVEV (reference sequence). CDR3 in amino acids: CASSLDRGREKLFF. In DNA form, the CDR3 reads TGTGCCAGCAGCCTGGACAGGGGAAGGGAAAAACTGTTTTTT. Drawing the rest from reference TRBV27 and TRBJ1-4, the complete variable domain is EAQVTQNPRYLITVTGKKLTVTCSQNMNHEYMSWYRQDPGLGLRQIYYSMNVEVTDKGDVPEGYKVSRKEKRNFPLILESPSPNQTSLYFCASSLDRGREKLFFGSGTQLSVL.

The chain employs TRBV5-1 and TRBJ2-7; possible D gene TRBD2, 6 bases. The germline V gene encodes CDR1 SGHRS and CDR2 YFSETQ. The length of the CDR3 is 16 residues. V lost 4 bases and J 2 bases, leaving 19 bases between the germline ends. The CDR3 spells CASSAAQGGNPYEQYF. CDR3 bases: TGCGCCAGCAGCGCGGCGCAGGGCGGGAACCCCTACGAGCAGTACTTC.

The chain recombines TRBV5-1 with TRBJ1-1, with 7 positions matching TRBD1. The CDR3 is 15 amino acids. Germline V CDR1 and CDR2: SGHRS, YFSETQ. V lost 6 bases to trimming and J lost 5 bases; unmatched junction nucleotides: 13. In DNA, the CDR3 is TGCGCCAGCACCCCGGAGGGACAGCCGGGGACTGAAGCTTTCTTT. Amino acids: CASTPEGQPGTEAFF. The entire variable domain, with the rest obtained from reference TRBV5-1 and TRBJ1-1, is as follows: KAGVTQTPRYLIKTRGQQVTLSCSPISGHRSVSWYQQTPGQGLQFLFEYFSETQRNKGNFPGRFSGRQFSNSRSEMNVSTLELGDSALYLCASTPEGQPGTEAFFGQGTRLTVV.

This sequence joins TRBV10-3 and TRBJ1-2, with 8 bases that match TRBD1. V shed 4 bases and J 7 bases; nucleotides not matched to a gene: 8. The CDR3 totals 14 residues. Germline assignment: CDR1 ENHRY and CDR2 SYGVKD. CDR3 loop: CAISAAGGGGGYTF. The CDR3 DNA follows: TGTGCCATCAGTGCGGCAGGGGGCGGAGGTGGCTACACCTTC.

The gene calls are TRBV11-2 and TRBJ2-5, with a weak D call TRBD2 (6 bases). The germline gives CDR1 SGHAT, CDR2 FQNNGV. V dropped 2 bases and J dropped 10 bases, with 26 bases sitting between them. The CDR3 contains 17 residues. CDR3: CASSLRGGERDWDDQYF. For the CDR3, the DNA is TGTGCCAGCAGCTTACGGGGCGGGGAACGGGATTGGGACGACCAGTACTTC.

This rearrangement joins TRBV7-8 to TRBJ1-1; D unclear. This CDR3 spans 10 amino acids. Germline V gene data show CDR1 as SGHVS and CDR2 as FQNEAQ. Deletions cut 5 bases from V and 9 bases from J, with 7 bases between. The CDR3 region is CASSPSQAFF. The CDR3 DNA reads as TGTGCCAGCAGCCCCTCTCAAGCTTTCTTT. Looking up the rest from reference TRBV7-8 and TRBJ1-1 gives the full variable domain: GAGVSQSPRYKVAKRGQDVALRCDPISGHVSLFWYQQALGQGPEFLTYFQNEAQLDKSGLPSDRFFAERPEGSVSTLKIQRTQQEDSAVYLCASSPSQAFFGQGTRLTVV.

CDR3 in amino acids: CASSLGGGTDTQYF. CDR3 coding DNA: TGTGCCAGCAGCTTAGGCGGGGGTACAGATACGCAGTATTTT. The V gene is TRBV13, the J gene TRBJ2-3, with D tentatively TRBD2 (6 bases). V lost 0 bases to trimming and J lost 3 bases, with 7 bases between them. The CDR3 has 14 residues. Germline V gives CDR1 PRHDT, CDR2 FYEKMQ (reference sequence).

This chain uses TRBV12-5 with TRBJ2-2; no firm D call. CDR1 is LGHNT and CDR2 is FRNRAP in the germline V gene. The V and J ends lost 2 bases and 7 bases respectively, with 8 bases between them. This CDR3 has 13 residues. In DNA, the CDR3 is TGTGCTAGTGGTTTGACAGAAGGCGGGGAGCTGTTTTTT. Translated: CASGLTEGGELFF.

J is TRBJ2-1 and V is TRBV9, with TRBD2 matching over 9 bases. From germline, CDR1 is SGDLS and CDR2 YYNGEE. With 0 bases clipped from V and 6 bases from J, the junction kept 7 bases outside the gene matches. The CDR3 is 16 amino acids. CDR3 sequence reads: CASSVVGNSGGNEQFF. CDR3 nucleotides: TGTGCCAGCAGCGTAGTGGGTAATAGCGGGGGCAATGAGCAGTTCTTC. The complete variable domain, with remaining parts taken from reference TRBV9 and TRBJ2-1, reads DSGVTQTPKHLITATGQRVTLRCSPRSGDLSVYWYQQSLDQGLQFLIQYYNGEERAKGNILERFSAQQFPDLHSELNLSSLELGDSALYFCASSVVGNSGGNEQFFGPGTRLTVL.

The chain carries TRBV6-5 and TRBJ2-7, with TRBD1 matching over 8 bases. The CDR3 has 14 amino acids. From germline, CDR1 is MNHEY and CDR2 SVGAGI. With V trimmed by 6 bases and J by 4 bases, 8 bases remained unmatched. CDR3 residues: CASSRDRGGYEQYF. In DNA form, the CDR3 reads TGTGCCAGCAGCCGAGACAGGGGTGGTTACGAGCAGTACTTC.

This chain uses TRBV7-6 with TRBJ2-1; D possibly corresponds to TRBD1 (5 bases). The V end was cut by 2 bases, the J end by 9 bases, with 8 bases between. The CDR3 covers 12 residues. Germline V gene lookup returns CDR1 SGHVS and CDR2 FNYEAQ. CDR3 coding DNA: TGTGCCAGCAGCTTACAGGGATTTGAGCAGTTCTTC. It translates to CASSLQGFEQFF.

The V call is TRBV11-3, the J call TRBJ2-3; 8 bases agree with TRBD2. The CDR3 runs 14 residues. J lost 4 bases, V lost 5 bases, and 5 bases had no gene match. The germline CDR1 and CDR2 sequences are SGHNT and YENEEA. The CDR3 protein is CASSQGLAADTQYF. The CDR3 DNA sequence: TGTGCCAGCAGCCAAGGACTAGCAGCAGATACGCAGTATTTT.

The CDR3 DNA follows: TGTGCCAGCAGCCCCGACAACCAAGAGACCCAGTACTTC. Amino acid sequence: CASSPDNQETQYF. The chain has TRBV7-3 and TRBJ2-5; no clear D. CDR1 is SGHTA and CDR2 is FQGTGA in the germline V gene. Trimming cost V 5 bases and J 0 bases, with 7 bases left between them. The length of the CDR3 is 13 residues.

The chain uses TRBV7-9 and TRBJ2-5, with TRBD2 matching over 9 bases. V was pared by 2 bases and J by 5 bases, with 12 bases of the junction left unmatched. This CDR3 has 17 amino acids. The germline V gene has CDR1 SEHNR and CDR2 FQNEAQ (reference sequence). CDR3 nucleotide sequence: TGTGCCAGCAGCTTAAGTAGCGGGAGTCCGAGTAGGGAGACCCAGTACTTC. It encodes CASSLSSGSPSRETQYF.

The chain combines TRBV29-1 with TRBJ2-3, with 13 bases fitting TRBD2. Trimming took 8 bases from V and 6 from J; bases not matched to a gene: 8. Germline lookup yields CDR1 SQVTM and CDR2 ANQGSEA. The CDR3 loop spans 14 amino acids. CDR3 residues: CSSIGLAGDDTQYF. In nucleotides, the CDR3 is TGCAGCTCGATTGGACTAGCGGGAGACGATACGCAGTATTTT.

J is TRBJ2-3 and V is TRBV29-1; 7 nucleotides align to TRBD1. CDR3 length: 13 amino acids. Trimming cost V 1 base and J 5 bases; bases outside gene matches: 3. From germline, CDR1 is SQVTM and CDR2 ANQGSEA. The CDR3 reads CSVEGTGVDTQYF. CDR3 nucleotides: TGCAGCGTTGAAGGTACAGGGGTAGATACGCAGTATTTT.

This rearrangement joins TRBV5-4 to TRBJ1-1, with 9 bases fitting TRBD1. This CDR3 has 15 amino acids. Germline trimming cut 2 bases from V and 0 bases from J; bases unmatched to any gene: 2. In germline, CDR1 is SGHNT, CDR2 YYREEE (reference sequence). DNA for the CDR3: TGTGCCAGCAGCTTAGGGACAGGGATGAACACTGAAGCTTTCTTT. Protein: CASSLGTGMNTEAFF.

V and J are TRBV19 and TRBJ2-7; the D gene is possibly TRBD1 (5 bases). V was clipped by 4 bases and J by 5 bases, with 12 bases between them. Germline V gene sequence: CDR1 LNHDA, CDR2 SQIVND (reference sequence). The CDR3 loop spans 13 amino acids. Written as DNA, the CDR3 is TGTGCCAGTAGTACCTCAAGGGGAAACGAGCAGTACTTC. This sequence encodes CASSTSRGNEQYF.

The chain is built from TRBV5-1 and TRBJ1-1; TRBD1 matches at 7 bases. After removal of 5 bases from V and 4 bases from J, the junction contained 5 bases not matched to a gene. The CDR3 extends over 13 amino acids. Per germline, CDR1 SGHRS and CDR2 YFSETQ. CDR3 amino acids: CASRETGVTEAFF. CDR3 in DNA: TGCGCCAGCAGGGAAACAGGGGTCACTGAAGCTTTCTTT.

The V and J genes are TRBV13 and TRBJ2-3; a weak D match, TRBD2 (6 bases). CDR1 and CDR2 from the germline V gene are PRHDT and FYEKMQ (reference sequence). The V end lost 5 bases, the J end lost 8 bases, and 20 bases lay between the germline ends. The CDR3 is 15 residues long. Written as DNA, the CDR3 is TGTGCCAGCAGCCGTGGACTGGGGGGACTTCGTACGCAGTATTTT. It translates to CASSRGLGGLRTQYF.

The chain recombines TRBV13 with TRBJ2-5, with D perhaps TRBD2 (6 bases). Germline CDR1 reads PRHDT; CDR2 reads FYEKMQ (reference sequence). The CDR3 consists of 15 residues. V lost 7 bases to trimming and J lost 1 base, with 16 bases between them. The CDR3 nucleotides are TGTGCCAGCACCTCGGAGGGACTGCCCCAAGAGACCCAGTACTTC. It specifies CASTSEGLPQETQYF.

The chain joins TRBV9 to TRBJ2-7, with 9 bases fitting TRBD2. The CDR3 covers 16 residues. Trimming took 0 bases from V and 4 from J; bases not matched to a gene: 8. Germline CDR1 and CDR2: SGDLS and YYNGEE. The DNA of the CDR3 is TGTGCCAGCAGCGTAGGACTAGCGGAGGGGGGATACGAGCAGTACTTC. It yields the protein CASSVGLAEGGYEQYF.

The rearrangement joins TRBV15 to TRBJ2-7; D is perhaps TRBD1 (6 bases). The CDR3 runs 16 residues. Germline lookup yields CDR1 LNHNV and CDR2 YYDKDF (reference sequence). Trimming pared 6 bases from V and 1 base from J, leaving 19 bases between. CDR3 sequence: CATSNPQGPRSYEQYF. The CDR3 DNA is TGTGCCACCAGTAACCCACAGGGTCCCCGATCCTACGAGCAGTACTTC.

The gene calls are TRBV29-1 and TRBJ2-3; possibly TRBD2 for D (5 bases). The CDR3 is 12 amino acids. V was cut by 4 bases and J by 1 base, with 6 bases left in between. Germline CDR1 reads SQVTM; CDR2 reads ANQGSEA. The CDR3 DNA reads as TGCAGCGTTGCGAGGGGCACAGATACGCAGTATTTT. Amino acid sequence: CSVARGTDTQYF.

This rearrangement joins TRBV6-1 to TRBJ2-3; TRBD2 matches 11 bases. V lost 6 bases to trimming and J lost 1 base; unmatched junction nucleotides: 3. Germline CDR1 is MNHNS and CDR2 is SASEGT. CDR3 size: 15 residues. CDR3 in DNA: TGTGCCAGCAGCGCGACTAGCGGGGGCACAGATACGCAGTATTTT. Translation gives CASSATSGGTDTQYF.

This chain links TRBV2 with TRBJ2-7, with D possibly TRBD1 on 6 matching bases. Germline V CDR1 and CDR2: SNHLY, FYNNEI. Trimming pared 10 bases from V and 0 bases from J, leaving 16 bases between. The CDR3 extends over 14 amino acids. The CDR3 coding sequence is TGTGCCACAGGCAGACAGGTCGACTCCTACGAGCAGTACTTC. Protein product: CATGRQVDSYEQYF.